Below, 13 T cell receptor beta chains from the same sample are listed, as sequenced in a study of blood T cell repertoires in COVID-19. Sequencing was performed with immunoSEQ multiplex PCR; in TCRdb, only in-frame clones are kept and a portion is missing. In the table there are 300,000 to 450,000 clones, 87% of which are singletons. The specimen was peripheral blood. Every receptor here comes from a woman younger than 45 with COVID-19, enrolled during active disease.

CDR3 in amino acids: CASRPLGGRDSTDTQYF. The CDR3 DNA sequence: TGTGCCAGCAGGCCTTTGGGCGGGAGAGACAGCACAGATACGCAGTATTTT. V is TRBV7-9 and J is TRBJ2-3; TRBD2 matches 7 bases. Germline V gene data show CDR1 as SEHNR and CDR2 as FQNEAQ (reference sequence). The CDR3 is made up of 17 amino acids. The V and J ends lost 6 bases and 0 bases, in that order; junction bases with no gene match: 12.

Written as DNA, the CDR3 is TGTGCCAGTAGTATGCGGGACAGGAGCACAGATACGCAGTATTTT. It codes for CASSMRDRSTDTQYF. This chain connects TRBV19 to TRBJ2-3; 8 bases fit TRBD1. V lost 3 bases to trimming and J lost 0 bases; unmatched junction nucleotides: 2. Germline CDR1 reads LNHDA; CDR2 reads SQIVND (reference sequence). The CDR3 consists of 15 residues.

This sequence joins TRBV15 and TRBJ2-2; maybe TRBD2 (5 bases). V lost 5 bases and J 4 bases, leaving 20 bases between the germline ends. This CDR3 has 17 residues. The germline gives CDR1 LNHNV, CDR2 YYDKDF (reference sequence). Written as DNA, the CDR3 is TGTGCCACCAGCGGCAAAGGTCGGGGAGTTTTCACCGGGGAGCTGTTTTTT. It encodes CATSGKGRGVFTGELFF.

This rearrangement joins TRBV27 to TRBJ2-7; 7 nucleotides agree with TRBD2. Germline loops: CDR1 MNHEY, CDR2 SMNVEV (reference sequence). The CDR3 has 15 residues. V shed 2 bases and J 2 bases; nucleotides not matched to a gene: 6. The CDR3 nucleotides are TGTGCCAGCAGTTTACAGCGGGGTCCCCCCTACGAGCAGTACTTC. Its translation: CASSLQRGPPYEQYF.

The chain recombines TRBV2 with TRBJ2-4; 8 bases are a match to TRBD1. Germline V gives CDR1 SNHLY, CDR2 FYNNEI. The junction had 8 bases not matched to a gene; V was cut back by 8 bases and J by 8 bases. The CDR3 runs to 13 residues. CDR3 sequence reads: CASRGQGRDIQYF. The CDR3 DNA reads TGTGCCAGCCGCGGACAGGGTAGGGACATTCAGTACTTC.

The chain combines TRBV5-6 with TRBJ2-7, with D tentatively TRBD2 (5 bases). The CDR3 totals 14 residues. CDR1 is SGHDT and CDR2 is YYEEEE in the germline V gene. The germline V and J ends were trimmed by 4 bases and 4 bases, with 15 bases remaining between them. CDR3 protein: CASSRVGRAYEQYF. CDR3 nucleotides: TGTGCCAGCAGCCGTGTGGGGAGAGCGTACGAGCAGTACTTC.

The chain employs TRBV6-6 and TRBJ1-3, with 7 bases fitting TRBD1. The CDR3 is 15 amino acids. The V gene end was trimmed by 2 bases and the J gene end by 4 bases; junction bases not matched to a gene: 5. Germline CDR1 and CDR2: MNHNY and SVGAGI (reference sequence). The CDR3 loop is CASSYTTGSGNTIYF. CDR3 nucleotides: TGTGCCAGCAGTTACACGACAGGGTCCGGAAACACCATATATTTT.

The chain recombines TRBV4-1 with TRBJ2-3; a weak D match, TRBD1 (5 bases). The CDR3 has 18 residues. Germline CDR1 reads MGHRA; CDR2 reads YSYEKL. The V and J ends lost 2 bases and 0 bases respectively, with 18 bases between them. The CDR3 region has the DNA TGCGCCAGCAGCCAATTACTATCACAGGTTGTTAGCACAGATACGCAGTATTTT. This gives the protein CASSQLLSQVVSTDTQYF.

This chain connects TRBV28 to TRBJ2-3, with 10 nucleotides matching TRBD2. V was pared by 7 bases and J by 3 bases, with 7 bases of the junction left unmatched. The CDR3 covers 15 residues. CDR1 is MDHEN and CDR2 is SYDVKM in the germline V gene. In nucleotides, the CDR3 is TGTGCCAGCAACCCTAGCGGGAGTGCGACAGATACGCAGTATTTT. It codes for CASNPSGSATDTQYF.

The chain joins TRBV28 to TRBJ1-6; a weak D match, TRBD1 (5 bases). Trimming removed 2 bases from V and 3 bases from J, with 8 bases in between. The CDR3 runs 15 residues. Germline V CDR1 and CDR2: MDHEN, SYDVKM. The chain's CDR3 is CASSLGAIYNSPLHF. DNA of the CDR3: TGTGCCAGCAGTTTAGGGGCCATCTATAATTCACCCCTCCACTTT.

J is TRBJ2-1 and V is TRBV6-5; D remains ambiguous. Germline V gene sequence: CDR1 MNHEY, CDR2 SVGAGI. V shed 2 bases and J shed 6 bases, with 2 bases lying between them. The CDR3 length is 11 residues. The CDR3 DNA follows: TGTGCCAGCAGTTACCTCAATGAGCAGTTCTTC. Translating it yields CASSYLNEQFF.

CDR3 sequence: CASSERRQGKYHEQYF. CDR3 DNA sequence: TGTGCCAGCAGTGAAAGGCGGCAGGGAAAGTACCACGAGCAGTACTTC. The genes are TRBV2 and TRBJ2-7; perhaps TRBD1 as D (5 bases). CDR1 SNHLY and CDR2 FYNNEI come from the germline V gene. CDR3 length equals 16 residues. The V end lost 2 bases, the J end lost 5 bases, and 19 bases lay between the germline ends.

The V and J genes are TRBV5-5 and TRBJ2-1; 13 bases align to TRBD2. The CDR3 contains 15 residues. V shed 4 bases, J shed 5 bases, and the junction held 3 bases outside the gene matches. Germline V gene lookup returns CDR1 SGHKS and CDR2 YYEKEE (reference sequence). The CDR3 loop reads CASSPGTSGDNEQFF. The CDR3 DNA is TGTGCCAGCAGCCCTGGGACTAGCGGGGACAATGAGCAGTTCTTC.